This T cell receptor (beta chain) was identified during a study of beta chain features in type 1 diabetes. Study as a whole: Patients were similar to healthy donors in age and gender (as well as in cell yields).

Every isolated RNA sample was fully reverse transcribed, so sequencing captured expressed TCRB transcripts. Repertoires were generated with immunoSEQ multiplex PCR, while TCRdb's copy carries only in-frame clones and drops some. The top ten clones hold just under 0.04% of a sample with hundreds of thousands of clones, 11% to 15% of them seen once. This clone was counted a few times. What it binds is not known. General study points: There was a moderate but significant shortening of TCRB CDR3s in all four CD4+ subsets of Type 1 diabetes patients. Patients' naive, central memory and regulatory TCRB repertoires appeared more alike than those of healthy donors.

From germline, CDR1 is SGHTA and CDR2 FQGNSA. The CDR3 covers 18 residues. V gave up 5 bases and J gave up 5 bases; unmatched junction bases: 15. Input material: naive CD4+ T cells from blood. The sequence was obtained from a man aged 18 to 30 with type 1 diabetes. The V gene is TRBV7-2, the J gene TRBJ2-1; 10 bases are shared with TRBD2. This chain's CDR3 is CASSLTSPGTSVDNEQFF. Here the CDR3 DNA reads TGTGCCAGCAGCCTGACTTCCCCCGGGACTAGCGTCGACAATGAGCAGTTCTTC.